The 26 T cell receptor beta chains in this list originate from one sample, sequenced in a study of T cell responses to AZD1222 COVID-19 vaccine. Sequencing used immunoSEQ multiplex PCR; TCRdb keeps in-frame clones, though not all of them. The profile shows 95,000 to 150,000 clones, roughly 90% of them singletons. Specimen: peripheral blood, collected on day 0 of AZD1222 vaccination. These receptors all come from an adult in good health.

This chain joins TRBV2 and TRBJ1-2, with 10 positions matching TRBD1. V was pared by 4 bases and J by 4 bases, with 3 bases of the junction left unmatched. This CDR3 has 14 residues. Germline loops: CDR1 SNHLY, CDR2 FYNNEI. The CDR3 is CASSARTGGYGYTF. The CDR3 nucleotides read TGTGCCAGCAGTGCTCGGACAGGGGGCTATGGCTACACCTTC.

CDR3 in DNA: TGTGCCAGCAGCTCCGGAAGAGCGGGATCGAGCTCCTACGAGCAGTACTTC. This gives the protein CASSSGRAGSSSYEQYF. The chain carries TRBV5-4 and TRBJ2-7, with TRBD2 matching 7 bases. Per the germline V gene, CDR1 is SGHNT and CDR2 is YYREEE (reference sequence). The CDR3 loop spans 17 amino acids. Trimming cost V 3 bases and J 0 bases; bases outside gene matches: 12.

This chain links TRBV27 with TRBJ2-7; 11 nucleotides align to TRBD1. The trim removed 2 bases at V and 3 bases at J, leaving 6 bases unmatched. The CDR3 runs to 16 residues. Germline CDR1 reads MNHEY; CDR2 reads SMNVEV (reference sequence). The CDR3 here is CASSLESGTGGYEQYF. The CDR3 bases are TGTGCCAGCAGTTTAGAATCGGGGACAGGGGGCTACGAGCAGTACTTC.

The rearrangement links TRBV6-4 to TRBJ2-1, with 10 bases identical to TRBD2. CDR1 MRHNA and CDR2 SNTAGT come from the germline V gene. CDR3 length equals 15 residues. V gave up 4 bases and J gave up 9 bases; unmatched junction bases: 9. The CDR3 sequence is CASSATSGTVGEQFF. CDR3 nucleotide sequence: TGTGCCAGCAGTGCCACTAGCGGGACGGTTGGTGAGCAGTTCTTC.

J is TRBJ1-2 and V is TRBV27, with 10 positions matching TRBD1. Germline trimming cut 5 bases from V and 0 bases from J; bases unmatched to any gene: 12. Germline CDR1 is MNHEY and CDR2 is SMNVEV (reference sequence). The CDR3 is made up of 18 amino acids. CDR3 loop: CASSPLSRDRGSNYGYTF. The CDR3 DNA reads TGTGCCAGCAGTCCACTTTCACGGGACAGGGGATCTAACTATGGCTACACCTTC.

V usage is TRBV10-3 and J usage is TRBJ2-2; TRBD1 might be the D (6 bases). This CDR3 is built from 16 residues. With 6 bases removed from V and 3 bases from J, the gap between germline ends came to 17 bases. Looked up from germline, CDR1 is ENHRY and CDR2 is SYGVKD. This chain's CDR3 is CAIRKQGTFDTGELFF. In nucleotides, the CDR3 is TGTGCCATCAGGAAACAGGGAACGTTTGACACCGGGGAGCTGTTTTTT.

The rearrangement uses TRBV24-1 and TRBJ2-7; 10 nucleotides align to TRBD1. J gave up 2 bases and V 3 bases, and 6 bases lay outside the gene matches. The V gene's germline CDR1 is KGHDR and CDR2 SFDVKD. CDR3 length equals 16 residues. The CDR3 region is CATSDPGTGDTYEQYF. The DNA for the CDR3 is TGTGCCACCAGTGATCCCGGGACAGGGGACACCTACGAGCAGTACTTC.

This chain links TRBV29-1 with TRBJ1-3; no clear D. This CDR3 has 16 residues. Germline CDR1 SQVTM, CDR2 ANQGSEA. V shed 7 bases and J shed 6 bases, with 25 bases lying between them. The CDR3 loop is CSGELRTKGFENTIYF. Written as DNA, the CDR3 is TGCAGCGGGGAGCTAAGGACCAAGGGATTCGAAAACACCATATATTTT.

The chain couples TRBV3-1 (or the pseudogene TRBV3-2) to TRBJ1-2, with D tentatively TRBD1 (5 bases). V lost 4 bases and J lost 0, with 15 bases in between. CDR1 is LGHDT and CDR2 is YNNKEL in the germline V gene (reference sequence). The CDR3 spans 16 residues. The CDR3 sequence is CASSLLGAGTNYGYTF. CDR3 bases: TGTGCCAGCAGCCTTCTTGGTGCAGGGACTAACTATGGCTACACCTTC.

This clone was detected only a few times. The rearrangement uses TRBV13 and TRBJ2-7, with 13 bases fitting TRBD2. J was trimmed by 3 bases and V by 0 bases; bases with no gene match: 5. Germline V CDR1 and CDR2: PRHDT, FYEKMQ (reference sequence). This CDR3 region has 17 residues. CDR3 in amino acids: CASSLGRLAGGHYEQYF. CDR3 nucleotide sequence: TGTGCCAGCAGCTTAGGTAGACTAGCGGGAGGACACTACGAGCAGTACTTC.

The chain joins TRBV9 to TRBJ1-2; possible D gene TRBD1, 6 bases. CDR1 and CDR2 from the germline V gene are SGDLS and YYNGEE. The CDR3 extends over 15 amino acids. With 3 bases removed from V and 6 bases from J, the gap between germline ends came to 18 bases. The CDR3: CASSAGQPGGNGYTF. The CDR3 DNA reads TGTGCCAGCAGCGCCGGACAGCCGGGAGGCAATGGCTACACCTTC.

V and J are TRBV5-6 and TRBJ2-7, with D unclear. V was trimmed by 4 bases and J by 2 bases, leaving 16 bases between them. The CDR3 extends over 15 amino acids. Germline V gene lookup returns CDR1 SGHDT and CDR2 YYEEEE. This chain's CDR3 is CASSLNFGDTYEQYF. The CDR3 DNA sequence: TGTGCCAGCAGCCTGAATTTTGGGGATACCTACGAGCAGTACTTC.

The V and J genes are TRBV6-5 and TRBJ1-6, with D maybe TRBD1 (5 bases). Trimming removed 2 bases at V and 7 bases at J, with 12 bases between. CDR3 length: 15 residues. The germline gives CDR1 MNHEY, CDR2 SVGAGI. The CDR3 nucleotides are TGTGCCAGCAGTTACGTGGGGGTGGGAAATTCACCCCTCCACTTT. Translation: CASSYVGVGNSPLHF.

This clone was counted only a few times. The genes are TRBV7-9 and TRBJ1-2; 8 positions agree with TRBD1. Germline V gives CDR1 SEHNR, CDR2 FQNEAQ (reference sequence). CDR3 length: 14 amino acids. The trim removed 1 base at V and 4 bases at J, leaving 2 bases unmatched. This CDR3 is CASSLVQGAYGYTF. The CDR3 coding sequence is TGTGCCAGCAGCTTAGTTCAGGGGGCCTATGGCTACACCTTC.

The genes are TRBV9 and TRBJ2-2; no definite D call. Germline V CDR1 and CDR2: SGDLS, YYNGEE. The CDR3 loop spans 15 amino acids. Trimming took off 0 bases at V and 2 bases at J, with 8 bases between the two ends. The CDR3 region is CASSVATPNTGELFF. CDR3 nucleotides: TGTGCCAGCAGCGTAGCTACTCCTAACACCGGGGAGCTGTTTTTT. Full variable domain (missing parts from reference TRBV9 and TRBJ2-2): DSGVTQTPKHLITATGQRVTLRCSPRSGDLSVYWYQQSLDQGLQFLIQYYNGEERAKGNILERFSAQQFPDLHSELNLSSLELGDSALYFCASSVATPNTGELFFGEGSRLTVL.

V and J are TRBV5-5 and TRBJ1-1; no definite D call. The V end was cut by 3 bases, the J end by 5 bases, with 8 bases between. The germline CDR1 and CDR2 sequences are SGHKS and YYEKEE (reference sequence). The CDR3 consists of 12 residues. The CDR3, as DNA: TGTGCCAGCAGCTCCCTCAGTACTGAAGCTTTCTTT. Translation: CASSSLSTEAFF.

The gene calls are TRBV6-5 and TRBJ2-7; 7 nucleotides line up with TRBD1. The CDR3 is made up of 13 amino acids. CDR1 MNHEY and CDR2 SVGAGI come from the germline V gene. The J segment lost 2 bases and the V segment lost 6 bases, leaving 4 bases of the junction unmatched. The CDR3 region is CASSPGTAYEQYF. Here the CDR3 DNA reads TGTGCCAGCAGCCCCGGGACAGCCTACGAGCAGTACTTC.

V gene TRBV7-6 combines with J gene TRBJ1-1, with a possible D match to TRBD1 (6 bases). Germline V gives CDR1 SGHVS, CDR2 FNYEAQ. The CDR3 runs 15 residues. The V and J ends lost 0 bases and 3 bases respectively, with 11 bases between them. The CDR3 nucleotides read TGTGCCAGCAGCTTAGCAGACACAGGGTACACTGAAGCTTTCTTT. Its translation is CASSLADTGYTEAFF.

V gene TRBV7-6 combines with J gene TRBJ2-3, with 12 bases aligning to TRBD2. The V gene end was trimmed by 5 bases and the J gene end by 7 bases; junction bases not matched to a gene: 7. The CDR3 covers 15 residues. Germline V gene data show CDR1 as SGHVS and CDR2 as FNYEAQ. The CDR3 DNA reads TGTGCCAGCAGCATTACTAGCGGGAGGTCGAATACGCAGTATTTT. Protein sequence: CASSITSGRSNTQYF.

The chain carries TRBV4-2 and TRBJ2-7; no definite D call. Trimming took off 1 base at V and 0 bases at J, with 31 bases between the two ends. The germline V gene encodes CDR1 LGHNA and CDR2 YNFKEQ. The CDR3 has 22 amino acids. CDR3 sequence (DNA): TGTGCCAGCAGCCAAGTTCCCCACGAAACAAGTATATGGGCGGAAAGCTCCTACGAGCAGTACTTC. Its protein is CASSQVPHETSIWAESSYEQYF.

The chain is built from TRBV30 and TRBJ1-1, with D maybe TRBD1 (6 bases). The length of the CDR3 is 14 residues. V gave up 4 bases and J gave up 3 bases, with 15 bases separating them. Per germline, CDR1 GTSNPN and CDR2 SVGIG (reference sequence). The CDR3 is CAWIDSGGHTEAFF. Written as DNA, the CDR3 is TGTGCCTGGATCGATTCGGGGGGGCACACTGAAGCTTTCTTT.

This clone was recorded only once. The chain carries TRBV15 and TRBJ1-4, with D tentatively TRBD1 (6 bases). The ends were cut back, 2 bases at V and 7 bases at J, with 17 bases in the middle. This CDR3 contains 16 residues. CDR1 and CDR2 from the germline V gene are LNHNV and YYDKDF (reference sequence). The CDR3, as DNA: TGTGCCACCAGCAGAACAGGGTGGTCGGGACCTGAAAAACTGTTTTTT. As protein: CATSRTGWSGPEKLFF.

The chain employs TRBV19 and TRBJ1-5; D is ambiguous. The CDR3 spans 12 residues. V was shortened by 3 bases and J by 4 bases, with 4 bases between the two germline ends. Germline loops: CDR1 LNHDA, CDR2 SQIVND (reference sequence). The CDR3, as DNA: TGTGCCAGTAGTATGTATAATCAGCCCCAGCATTTT. As protein: CASSMYNQPQHF.

This clone has only one observation. The chain is built from TRBV24-1 and TRBJ2-1, with 10 positions matching TRBD1. The CDR3 loop spans 15 amino acids. From germline, CDR1 is KGHDR and CDR2 SFDVKD. With V trimmed by 4 bases and J by 2 bases, 1 base remained unmatched. CDR3 nucleotides: TGTGCCACCAGTGAGGGACAGGGGCCCTACAATGAGCAGTTCTTC. Translated: CATSEGQGPYNEQFF.

The chain has TRBV27 and TRBJ2-7; D might be TRBD2 (5 bases). Trimming took off 3 bases at V and 5 bases at J, with 14 bases between the two ends. Looked up from germline, CDR1 is MNHEY and CDR2 is SMNVEV (reference sequence). CDR3 length equals 14 residues. The chain's CDR3 is CASSFRERINEQYF. The CDR3 DNA follows: TGTGCCAGCAGTTTCCGGGAACGGATCAACGAGCAGTACTTC.

The V and J genes are TRBV19 and TRBJ2-3, with D possibly TRBD2 on 6 matching bases. The CDR3 loop spans 15 amino acids. Germline V gives CDR1 LNHDA, CDR2 SQIVND (reference sequence). Trimming left V 3 bases short and J 4 bases short, with 14 bases between. The CDR3 sequence: CASSMGTTSADTQYF. For the CDR3, the DNA is TGTGCCAGTAGTATGGGGACGACTAGTGCAGATACGCAGTATTTT.